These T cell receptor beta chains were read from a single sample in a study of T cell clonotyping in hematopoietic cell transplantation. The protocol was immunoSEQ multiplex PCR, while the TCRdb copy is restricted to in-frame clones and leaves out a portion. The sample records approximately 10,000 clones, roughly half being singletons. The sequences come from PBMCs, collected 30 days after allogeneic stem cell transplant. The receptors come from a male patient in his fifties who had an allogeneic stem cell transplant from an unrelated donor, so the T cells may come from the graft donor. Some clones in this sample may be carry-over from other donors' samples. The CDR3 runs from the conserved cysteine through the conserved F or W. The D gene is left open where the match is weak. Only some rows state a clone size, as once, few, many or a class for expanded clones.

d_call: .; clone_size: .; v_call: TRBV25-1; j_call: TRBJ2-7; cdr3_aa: CASRPAGSYEQYF; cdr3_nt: TGTGCCAGCAGGCCGGCGGGGTCTTACGAGCAGTACTTC
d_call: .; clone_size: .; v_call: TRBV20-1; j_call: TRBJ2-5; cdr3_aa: CSVKAQETQYF; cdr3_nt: TGCAGTGTGAAGGCGCAAGAGACCCAGTACTTC
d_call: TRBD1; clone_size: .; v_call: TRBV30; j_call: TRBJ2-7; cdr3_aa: CAWGTGAYEQYF; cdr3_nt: TGTGCCTGGGGGACAGGGGCGTACGAGCAGTACTTC
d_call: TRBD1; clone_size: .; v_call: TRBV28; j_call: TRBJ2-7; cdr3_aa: CASSERWTGSYEQYF; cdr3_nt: TGTGCCAGCAGTGAGAGATGGACAGGGTCCTACGAGCAGTACTTC
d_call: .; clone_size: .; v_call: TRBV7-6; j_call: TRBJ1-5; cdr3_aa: CASSLGTVGNQPQHF; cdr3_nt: TGTGCCAGCAGCCTGGGGACGGTCGGCAATCAGCCCCAGCATTTT
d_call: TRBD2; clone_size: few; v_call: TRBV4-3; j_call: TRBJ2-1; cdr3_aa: CASSLSWTSGSHEQFF; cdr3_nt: TGCGCCAGCAGCTTAAGTTGGACTAGCGGGAGCCATGAGCAGTTCTTC
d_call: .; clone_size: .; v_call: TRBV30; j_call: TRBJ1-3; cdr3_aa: CAWSVDGSDTIYF; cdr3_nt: TGTGCCTGGAGTGTAGATGGGAGCGACACCATATATTTT
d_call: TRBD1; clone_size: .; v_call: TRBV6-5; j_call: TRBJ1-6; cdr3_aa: CASNRGQNSPLHF; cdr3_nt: TGTGCCAGCAACAGGGGGCAAAATTCACCCCTCCACTTT
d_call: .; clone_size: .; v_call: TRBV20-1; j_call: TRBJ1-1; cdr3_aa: CSASGTEAFF; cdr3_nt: TGCAGTGCTAGCGGGACTGAAGCTTTCTTT
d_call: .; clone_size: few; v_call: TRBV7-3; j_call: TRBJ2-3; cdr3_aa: CASSLNPVTDTQYF; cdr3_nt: TGTGCCAGCAGCTTAAACCCGGTAACAGATACGCAGTATTTT
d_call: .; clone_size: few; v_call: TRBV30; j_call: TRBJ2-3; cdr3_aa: CAFSDTQYF; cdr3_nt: TGTGCCTTTTCAGATACGCAGTATTTT
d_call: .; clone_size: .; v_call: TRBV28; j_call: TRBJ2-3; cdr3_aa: CASSSGDTQYF; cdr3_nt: TGTGCCAGCAGTTCAGGGGATACGCAGTATTTT
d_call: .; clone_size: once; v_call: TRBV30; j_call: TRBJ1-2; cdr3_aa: CAWSLQSPIYGYTF; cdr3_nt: TGTGCCTGGAGTCTTCAGTCCCCGATTTATGGCTACACCTTC
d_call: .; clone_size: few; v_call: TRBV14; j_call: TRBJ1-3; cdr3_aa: CASSRVGNTIYF; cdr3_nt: TGTGCCAGCAGCCGGGTGGGAAACACCATATATTTT
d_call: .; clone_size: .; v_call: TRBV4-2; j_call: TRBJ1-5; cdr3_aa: CASSQDGQGNQPQHF; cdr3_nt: TGTGCCAGCAGCCAAGATGGGCAGGGCAATCAGCCCCAGCATTTT
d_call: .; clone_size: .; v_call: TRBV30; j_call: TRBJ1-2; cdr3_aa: CAWSVEANYGYTF; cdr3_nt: TGTGCCTGGAGTGTAGAGGCTAACTATGGCTACACCTTC
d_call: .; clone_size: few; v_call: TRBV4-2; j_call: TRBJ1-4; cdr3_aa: CASSQDLRELFF; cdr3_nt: TGTGCCAGCAGCCAAGACTTGAGGGAACTGTTTTTT
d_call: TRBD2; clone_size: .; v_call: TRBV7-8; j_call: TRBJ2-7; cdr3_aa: CASSSISGTTYEQYF; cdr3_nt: TGTGCCAGCAGCTCAATTAGCGGGACTACCTACGAGCAGTACTTC
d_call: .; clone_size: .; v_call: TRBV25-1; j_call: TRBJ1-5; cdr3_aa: CASSQNYQPQHF; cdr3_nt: TGTGCCAGCAGCCAAAACTATCAGCCCCAGCATTTT
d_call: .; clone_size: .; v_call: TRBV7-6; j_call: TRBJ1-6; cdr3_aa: CASSLLKAGPNSPLHF; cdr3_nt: TGTGCCAGCAGCCTATTGAAAGCGGGCCCAAATTCACCCCTCCACTTT
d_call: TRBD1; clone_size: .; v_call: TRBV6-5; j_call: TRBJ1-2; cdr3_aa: CASSTQTGTIYGYTF; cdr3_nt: TGTGCCAGCAGCACTCAGACAGGGACGATTTATGGCTACACCTTC
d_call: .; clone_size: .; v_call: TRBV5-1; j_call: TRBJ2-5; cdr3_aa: CASSSSSGKETQYF; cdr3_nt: TGCGCCAGCAGCTCTAGCTCAGGAAAAGAGACCCAGTACTTC
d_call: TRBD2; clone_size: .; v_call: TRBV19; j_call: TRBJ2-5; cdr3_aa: CASSKAGALMETQYF; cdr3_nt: TGTGCCAGTAGCAAAGCGGGAGCCTTAATGGAGACCCAGTACTTC
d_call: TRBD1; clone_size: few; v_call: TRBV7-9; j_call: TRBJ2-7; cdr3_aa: CASSHARQGSSYEQYF; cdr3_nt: TGTGCCAGCAGCCACGCGAGACAGGGGAGTTCCTACGAGCAGTACTTC
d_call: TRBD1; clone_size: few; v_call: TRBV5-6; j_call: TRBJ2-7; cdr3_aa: CASSFNLGQGSEQYF; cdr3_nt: TGTGCCAGCAGCTTCAATCTTGGACAGGGCAGCGAGCAGTACTTC
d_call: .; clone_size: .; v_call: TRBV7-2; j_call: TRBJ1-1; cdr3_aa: CASSFNSPNTEAFF; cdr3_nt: TGTGCCAGCAGCTTCAACAGCCCGAACACTGAAGCTTTCTTT
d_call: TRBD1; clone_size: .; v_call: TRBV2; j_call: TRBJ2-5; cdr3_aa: CASSRDRGKETQYF; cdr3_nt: TGTGCCAGCAGTCGGGACAGGGGGAAGGAGACCCAGTACTTC
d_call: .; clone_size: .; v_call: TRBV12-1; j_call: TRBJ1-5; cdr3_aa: CASSYSLSDRGQNQPQHF; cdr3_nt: TGTGCCAGCAGCTATAGCCTCTCCGACAGGGGGCAGAATCAGCCCCAGCATTTT
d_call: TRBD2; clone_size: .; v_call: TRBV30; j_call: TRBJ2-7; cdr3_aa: CAGASGRWEQYF; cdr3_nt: TGTGCCGGGGCTAGCGGGAGATGGGAGCAGTACTTC
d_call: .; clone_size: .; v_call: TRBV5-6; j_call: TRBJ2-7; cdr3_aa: CASSLMHTSYEQYF; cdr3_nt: TGTGCCAGCAGCCTGATGCACACCTCCTACGAGCAGTACTTC
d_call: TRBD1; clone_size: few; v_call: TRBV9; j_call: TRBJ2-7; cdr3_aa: CASSVATGGLYEQYF; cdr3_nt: TGTGCCAGCAGCGTAGCGACAGGGGGCCTGTACGAGCAGTACTTC
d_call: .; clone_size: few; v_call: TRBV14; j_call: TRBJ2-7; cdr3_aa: CASSQDSMTATYEQYF; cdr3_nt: TGTGCCAGCAGCCAAGACTCAATGACAGCTACCTACGAGCAGTACTTC